This TCR beta chain is drawn from a study of glioma-infiltrating T cells. About the study: Approximately 990,000 peripheral T cells were targeted at 4.5- to 10-fold coverage.

Findings and limits, study-wide: Patients with low tissue-blood divergence carried a signature set of shared blood CDR3 motifs. Above-expected tissue-blood divergence occurred in all gliomas, most in low-grade ones.

The CDR3 is 15 residues long. CDR1 and CDR2 from the germline V gene are SGHTA and FQGNSA. Between the trimmed V and J ends, which lost 3 bases and 3 bases, there was a span of 15 bases. In its sample, this clonotype was seen a few times. Its antigen is currently unknown. The iRepertoire nested amplicon-rescue multiplex PCR amplified TCR alpha and beta CDR3s from RNA. TCRdb re-called the multiplex PCR reads with MiXCR, one entry per CDR3 protein. The sample shows fewer than 500,000 distinct CDR3 sequences, roughly 41% of them seen only once. V usage is TRBV7-2 and J usage is TRBJ2-7; D call uncertain. This clonotype originated in a human donor with low-grade glioma or glioblastoma, undergoing nonglioma brain surgery, or in good health (not recorded which). What was sequenced was glioma tissue, nonneoplastic brain tissue, or PBMCs (not recorded which). This chain's CDR3 is CASSFDPRTYYEQYF. DNA for the CDR3: TGTGCCAGCAGCTTCGACCCTAGGACCTACTACGAGCAGTACTTC.